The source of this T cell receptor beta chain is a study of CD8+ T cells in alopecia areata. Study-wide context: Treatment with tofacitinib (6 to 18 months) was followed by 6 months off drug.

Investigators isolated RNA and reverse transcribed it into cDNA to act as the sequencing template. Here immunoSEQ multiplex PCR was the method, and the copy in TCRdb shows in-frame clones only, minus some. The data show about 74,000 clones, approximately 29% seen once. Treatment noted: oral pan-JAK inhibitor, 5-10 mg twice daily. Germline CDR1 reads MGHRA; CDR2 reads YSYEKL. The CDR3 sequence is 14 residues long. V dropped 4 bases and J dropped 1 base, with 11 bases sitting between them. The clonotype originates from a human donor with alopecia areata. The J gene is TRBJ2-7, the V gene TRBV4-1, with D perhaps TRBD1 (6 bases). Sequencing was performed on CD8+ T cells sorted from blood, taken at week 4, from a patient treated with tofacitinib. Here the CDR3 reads CASSPGAGSYEQYF. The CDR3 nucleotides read TGCGCCAGCAGCCCAGGGGCAGGGTCCTACGAGCAGTACTTC.